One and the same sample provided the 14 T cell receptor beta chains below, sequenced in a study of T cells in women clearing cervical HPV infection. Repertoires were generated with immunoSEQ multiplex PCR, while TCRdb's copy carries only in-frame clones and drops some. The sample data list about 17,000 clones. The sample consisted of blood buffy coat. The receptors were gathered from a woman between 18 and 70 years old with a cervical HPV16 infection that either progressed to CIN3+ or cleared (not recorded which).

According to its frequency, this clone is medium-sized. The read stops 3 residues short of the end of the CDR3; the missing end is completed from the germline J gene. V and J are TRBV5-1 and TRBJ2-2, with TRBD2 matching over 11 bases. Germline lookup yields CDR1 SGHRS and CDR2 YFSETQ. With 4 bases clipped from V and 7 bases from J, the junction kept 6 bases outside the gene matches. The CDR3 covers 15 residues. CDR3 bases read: TGCGCCAGCAGCGCACTAGCGGGAGCGGACGGGGAG. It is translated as CASSALAGADGE. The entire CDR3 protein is CASSALAGADGELFF.

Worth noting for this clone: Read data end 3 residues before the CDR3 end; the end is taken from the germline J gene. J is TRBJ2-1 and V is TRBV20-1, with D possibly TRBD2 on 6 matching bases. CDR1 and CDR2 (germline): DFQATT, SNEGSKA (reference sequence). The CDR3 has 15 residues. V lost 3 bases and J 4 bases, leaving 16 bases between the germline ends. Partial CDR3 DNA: TGCAGTGCTAGGGAACTAGTGGGGGGTTACAATGAG. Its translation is CSARELVGGYNE. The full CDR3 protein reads CSARELVGGYNEQFF.

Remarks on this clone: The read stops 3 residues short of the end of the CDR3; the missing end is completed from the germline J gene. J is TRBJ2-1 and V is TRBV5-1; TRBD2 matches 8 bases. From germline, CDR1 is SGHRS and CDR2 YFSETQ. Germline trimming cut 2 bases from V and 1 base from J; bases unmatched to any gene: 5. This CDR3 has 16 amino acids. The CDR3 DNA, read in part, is TGCGCCAGCAGCTTTATAGCGGGGACTTCCTACAATGAG. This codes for CASSFIAGTSYNE. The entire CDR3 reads CASSFIAGTSYNEQFF. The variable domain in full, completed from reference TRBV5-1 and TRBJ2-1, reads KAGVTQTPRYLIKTRGQQVTLSCSPISGHRSVSWYQQTPGQGLQFLFEYFSETQRNKGNFPGRFSGRQFSNSRSEMNVSTLELGDSALYLCASSFIAGTSYNEQFFGPGTRLTVL.

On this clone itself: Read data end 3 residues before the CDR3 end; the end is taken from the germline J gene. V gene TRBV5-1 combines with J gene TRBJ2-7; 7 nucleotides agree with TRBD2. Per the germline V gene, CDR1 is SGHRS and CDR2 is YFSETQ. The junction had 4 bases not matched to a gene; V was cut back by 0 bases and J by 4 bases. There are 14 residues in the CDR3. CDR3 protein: CASSLVGRGYEQYF. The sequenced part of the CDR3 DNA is TGCGCCAGCAGCTTGGTAGGGAGGGGTTACGAG.

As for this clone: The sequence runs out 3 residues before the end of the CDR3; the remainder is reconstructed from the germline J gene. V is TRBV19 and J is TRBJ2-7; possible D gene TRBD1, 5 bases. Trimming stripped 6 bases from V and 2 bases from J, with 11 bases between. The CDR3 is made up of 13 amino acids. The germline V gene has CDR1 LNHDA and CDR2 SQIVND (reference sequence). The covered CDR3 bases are TGTGCCAGTAGGGCCACAGGAACCTACGAG. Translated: CASRATGTYE. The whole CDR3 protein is CASRATGTYEQYF.

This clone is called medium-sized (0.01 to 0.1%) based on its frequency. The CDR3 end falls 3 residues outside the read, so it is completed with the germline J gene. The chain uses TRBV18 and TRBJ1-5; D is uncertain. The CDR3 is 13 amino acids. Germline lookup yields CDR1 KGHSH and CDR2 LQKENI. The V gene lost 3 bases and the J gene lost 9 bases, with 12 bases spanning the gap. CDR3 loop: CASSPPPIWPQHF. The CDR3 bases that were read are TGTGCCAGCTCACCGCCCCCTATATGGCCC.

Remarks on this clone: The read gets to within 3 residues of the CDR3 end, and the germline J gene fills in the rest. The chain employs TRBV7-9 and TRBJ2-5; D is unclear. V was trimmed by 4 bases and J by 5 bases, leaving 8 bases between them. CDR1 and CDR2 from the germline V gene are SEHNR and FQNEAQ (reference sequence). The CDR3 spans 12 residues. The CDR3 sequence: CASSSTRETQYF. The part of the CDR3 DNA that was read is TGTGCCAGCAGCTCTACCCGGGAGACC. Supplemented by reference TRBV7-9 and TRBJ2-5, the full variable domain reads DTGVSQNPRHKITKRGQNVTFRCDPISEHNRLYWYRQTLGQGPEFLTYFQNEAQLEKSRLLSDRFSAERPKGSFSTLEIQRTEQGDSAMYLCASSSTRETQYFGPGTRLLVL.

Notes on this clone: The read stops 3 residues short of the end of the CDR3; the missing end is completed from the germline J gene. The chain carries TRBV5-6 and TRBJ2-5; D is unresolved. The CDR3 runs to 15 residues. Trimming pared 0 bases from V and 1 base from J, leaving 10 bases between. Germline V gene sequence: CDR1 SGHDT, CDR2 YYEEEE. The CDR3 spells CASSLVLGTQETQYF. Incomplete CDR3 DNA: TGTGCCAGCAGCTTGGTGCTCGGTACCCAAGAGACC.

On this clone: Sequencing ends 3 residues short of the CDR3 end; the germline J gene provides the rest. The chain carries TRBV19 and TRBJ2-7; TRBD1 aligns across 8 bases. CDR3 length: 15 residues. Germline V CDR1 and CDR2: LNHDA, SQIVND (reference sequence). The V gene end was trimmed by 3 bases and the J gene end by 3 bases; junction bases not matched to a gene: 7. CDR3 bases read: TGTGCCAGTAGTATCCAGACAGGGGTTGGCTACGAG. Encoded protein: CASSIQTGVGYE. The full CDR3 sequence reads CASSIQTGVGYEQYF.

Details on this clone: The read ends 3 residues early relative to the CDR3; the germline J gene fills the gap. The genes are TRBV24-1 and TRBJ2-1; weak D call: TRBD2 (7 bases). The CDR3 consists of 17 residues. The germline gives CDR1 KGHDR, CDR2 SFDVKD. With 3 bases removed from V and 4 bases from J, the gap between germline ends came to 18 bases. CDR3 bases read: TGTGCCACCAGTGATCCTGTGGGGGGGGGCATATACAATGAG. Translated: CATSDPVGGGIYNE. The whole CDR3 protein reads CATSDPVGGGIYNEQFF.

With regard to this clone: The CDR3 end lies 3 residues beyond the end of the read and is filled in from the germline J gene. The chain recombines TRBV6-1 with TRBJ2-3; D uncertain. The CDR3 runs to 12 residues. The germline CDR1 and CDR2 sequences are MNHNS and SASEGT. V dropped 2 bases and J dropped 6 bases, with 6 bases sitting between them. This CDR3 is CASSELGDTQYF. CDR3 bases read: TGTGCCAGCAGTGAATTAGGGGATACG.

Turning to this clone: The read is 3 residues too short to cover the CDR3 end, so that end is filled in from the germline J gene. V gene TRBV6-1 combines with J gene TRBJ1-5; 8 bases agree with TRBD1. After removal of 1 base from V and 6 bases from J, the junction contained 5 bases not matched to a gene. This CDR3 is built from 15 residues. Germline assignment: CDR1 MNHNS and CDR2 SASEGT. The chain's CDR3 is CASSEVNRGIQPQHF. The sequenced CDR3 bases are TGTGCCAGCAGTGAAGTAAACAGGGGGATTCAGCCC.

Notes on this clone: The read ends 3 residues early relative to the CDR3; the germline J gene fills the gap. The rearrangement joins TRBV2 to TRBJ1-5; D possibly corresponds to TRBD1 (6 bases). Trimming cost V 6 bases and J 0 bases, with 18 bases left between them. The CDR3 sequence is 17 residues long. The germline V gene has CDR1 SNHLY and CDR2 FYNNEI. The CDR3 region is CASSGDRRLYSNQPQHF. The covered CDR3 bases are TGTGCCAGCAGCGGAGACAGGAGACTCTATAGCAATCAGCCC.

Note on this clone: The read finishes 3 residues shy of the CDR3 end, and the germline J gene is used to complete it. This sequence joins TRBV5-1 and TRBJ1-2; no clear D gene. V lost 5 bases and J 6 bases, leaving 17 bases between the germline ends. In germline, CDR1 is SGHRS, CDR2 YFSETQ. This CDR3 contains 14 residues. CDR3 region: CASSPLTQVNGYTF. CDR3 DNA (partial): TGCGCCAGCAGTCCGTTGACGCAGGTCAATGGC.